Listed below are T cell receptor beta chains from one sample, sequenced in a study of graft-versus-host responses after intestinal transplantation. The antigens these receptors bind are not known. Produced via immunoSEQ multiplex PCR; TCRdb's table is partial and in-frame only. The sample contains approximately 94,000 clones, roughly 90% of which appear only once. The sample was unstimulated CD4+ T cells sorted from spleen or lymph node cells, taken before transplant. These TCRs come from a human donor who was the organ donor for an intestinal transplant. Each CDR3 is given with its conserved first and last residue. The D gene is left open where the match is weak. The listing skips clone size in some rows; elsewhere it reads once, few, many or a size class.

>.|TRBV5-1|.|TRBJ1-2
TGCGCCAGCAGCCATGTCGACAACTATGGCTACACCTTC
CASSHVDNYGYTF
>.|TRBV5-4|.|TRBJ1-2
TGTGCCAGCAGCTCGGACTATTATGGCTACACCTTC
CASSSDYYGYTF
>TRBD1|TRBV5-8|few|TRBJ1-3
TGTGCCAGCAGCTGGACAGGGGGCGGAAACACCATATATTTT
CASSWTGGGNTIYF
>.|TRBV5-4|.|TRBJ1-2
TGTGCCAGCAGCACGCAGGGAATACCCTATGGCTACACCTTC
CASSTQGIPYGYTF
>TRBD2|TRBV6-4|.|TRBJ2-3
TGTGCCAGCAGTGACAGCGGGGGGGCCACAGATACGCAGTATTTT
CASSDSGGATDTQYF
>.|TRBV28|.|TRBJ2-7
TGTGCCAGCAGTTTACCCAGCTCCTACGAGCAGTACTTC
CASSLPSSYEQYF
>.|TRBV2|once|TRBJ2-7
TGTGCCAGCAGCAAACGGACGGAATCCTACGAGCAGTACTTC
CASSKRTESYEQYF
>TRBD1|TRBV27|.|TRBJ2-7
TGTGCCAGCAGTTTCGTTTCGGGAACCGGGACAGGAGATTACGAGCAGTACTTC
CASSFVSGTGTGDYEQYF
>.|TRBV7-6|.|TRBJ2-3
TGTGCCAGCAGCCCCGAGGGAAAGAGCACAGATACGCAGTATTTT
CASSPEGKSTDTQYF
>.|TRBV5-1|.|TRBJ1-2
TGCGCCAGCAGGGGGGGCCCCCTAATTAACTATGGCTACACCTTC
CASRGGPLINYGYTF
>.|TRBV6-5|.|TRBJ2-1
TGTGCCAGCAGTTACAAGGGGGGGCCCCACAATGAGCAGTTCTTC
CASSYKGGPHNEQFF
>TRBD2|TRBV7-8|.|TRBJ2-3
TGTGCCAGCAGCGATTTACTAGCGGTTAGCACAGATACGCAGTATTTT
CASSDLLAVSTDTQYF
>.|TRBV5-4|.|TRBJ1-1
TGTGCCAGCAGCTTGGCAGGCAGTCTGAACACTGAAGCTTTCTTT
CASSLAGSLNTEAFF
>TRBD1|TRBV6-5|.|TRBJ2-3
TGTGCCAGCAGTTCTCAGGGACAGGGGGCAGATACGCAGTATTTT
CASSSQGQGADTQYF
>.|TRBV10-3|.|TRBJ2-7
TGTGCCATCAGTGAGTCCACGGGAGTGTACGAGCAGTACTTC
CAISESTGVYEQYF